The T cell receptor beta chain under discussion was sequenced for a study of a mutant IDH1 vaccine in newly diagnosed glioma. The wider study: In some groups vaccination began 4-6 weeks post-radiotherapy; others received it with temozolomide. Patients had received radiotherapy, temozolomide, or both previously, most receiving both.

Sequencing was performed with immunoSEQ multiplex PCR; in TCRdb, only in-frame clones are kept and a portion is missing. The data contain under 85,000 clones, roughly 85% of them seen just once; the ten biggest clones take up 0.75% to 0.95%. The sample's time point: week 23, last vaccination. The study gave 300 ug of mutant IDH1 20-mer peptide per vaccine dose, with topical imiquimod. As for this clone: Its matching antigen is unknown.

This CDR3 comprises 15 residues. The germline V and J ends were trimmed by 1 base and 8 bases, with 14 bases remaining between them. The germline CDR1 and CDR2 sequences are SGHAT and FQNNGV. Study conclusions and caveats: Pseudoprogression appeared unlinked to shifts in leading peripheral T cell clonotypes.

Sequenced material: PBMCs, taken from a glioma patient whose treatment included an IDH1 peptide vaccine. The source is a woman aged 45-59 years with glioma. The V call is TRBV11-2, the J call TRBJ1-4, with TRBD1 as a possible D gene (6 bases). CDR3 nucleotides: TGTGCCAGCAGCTTAGTTCGGGGGCGCCGGGAAAAACTGTTTTTT. Translated: CASSLVRGRREKLFF.